This T cell receptor beta chain came from a study of blood T cell repertoires in COVID-19 (dated by TCRdb to 2018 to 2020). For the wider study: Collaborator samples came from the United States, Italy and Spain and covered acute and convalescent phases of COVID-19. Where HLA class I and class II types were available, the types were taken from metadata supplied by the sample provider, not from assay-based typing. The repertoires were made available in a free public database intended to serve as a resource for research on the immune response to SARS-CoV-2. The samples were drawn from the first 160 participants of the ongoing ImmuneRACE study and from 1,254 subjects provided by 6 global collaborators. Subjects who had been exposed to COVID-19, were actively infected with it, or had recovered from it provided the deeply sampled blood TCRbeta repertoires that made up the dataset. The prospective study material was composed of cDNA or gDNA derived from T cells, B-cell-depleted T cells, or PBMCs. Nearly every sample came with metadata listing a de-identified subject ID, COVID-19 status, age in years and sex. Here is what the overall study found, with its caveats: The amount of clinical and demographic metadata varied by source and participant and was provided uncurated.

A remark on this clone: Its antigen specificity is not known. Per-base quality was not reported, and no clone a single base away is much larger than it.

Each collaborating institution followed its own protocols to collect whole blood in K2EDTA tubes. For TCRbeta analysis, collaborators shipped samples as frozen whole blood, isolated PBMCs, or DNA extracted from either of those sample types. Compared with germline, V lacks 6 bases and J lacks 5 bases; bases without a gene match: 13. The CDR3, from cysteine to phenylalanine, totals 15 residues. Only the CDR3 region is kept as DNA, spanning 45 bases read in frame from base 1. CDR1 and CDR2 are drawn from the germline V gene: MNHEY, SVGAGI. TCRbeta CDR3 regions were amplified from genomic DNA using the immunoSEQ Assay, a bias-controlled multiplex PCR. On the authors' methods: Nucleated cell counts per sample were estimated from amplification of reference gene primers within the assay. To quantify the absolute abundance of each unique TCRbeta CDR3 rearrangement, sequence reads were collapsed and filtered. For each sample, productive Simpson clonality was calculated as the square root of Simpson's diversity index over productive rearrangements. As stored in TCRdb, this immuneACCESS dataset retains in-frame rearrangements with V and J assigned. A fraction of the clones does not appear; measured against another copy, unresolved V genes explain less than half of the discrepancy, and the remainder lacks a known reason. V and J calls and clone size are given by that table; D and trimming were obtained from the DNA. This sample comprises more than 50,000 clones, about 75% of them detected only once. The ten largest account for approximately 52% of the sample.

Here the chain combines TRBV6-5 and TRBJ2-7; TRBD2 fits 7 bases in the junction. The sequenced material came from peripheral blood. The sequence was collected from a woman aged 80 or over with acute or convalescent COVID-19. The nucleotide sequence reads as follows: TGTGCCAGCAGCCCAATGGGGGGGAGGGCCCACGAGCAGTACTTC. The translation is CASSPMGGRAHEQYF.